Each of the 15 T cell receptor beta chains below was sequenced from the same sample in a study of shared clonotypes between healthy human individuals. TCRdb's table, derived via immunoSEQ multiplex PCR, lists solely in-frame clones and lacks some. Among about 560,000 clones, around 78% were seen once, and the ten largest hold around 12%. The sample comprised PBMCs. The receptor source for this set is a woman in her thirties or forties in good health. Some clones in this sample may be carry-over from other donors' samples.

This clone showed up just a few times. The sample holds other DNA sequences that translate to the same CDR3. This chain connects TRBV28 to TRBJ1-2; weak D call: TRBD1 (5 bases). V lost 2 bases, J lost 4 bases, and 5 bases lay in between. This CDR3 comprises 12 residues. Germline lookup yields CDR1 MDHEN and CDR2 SYDVKM. Here the CDR3 reads CASSLGGYGYTF. The DNA of the CDR3 is TGTGCCAGCAGTTTAGGGGGCTATGGCTACACCTTC.

CDR3 sequence reads: CASPGHPNTGELFF. The CDR3 bases are TGTGCCTCCCCTGGTCATCCGAACACCGGGGAGCTGTTTTTT. The J gene is TRBJ2-2, the V gene TRBV6-5; no firm D call. The V end lost 11 bases, the J end lost 0 bases, and 13 bases lay between the germline ends. This CDR3 region has 14 residues. Germline CDR1 reads MNHEY; CDR2 reads SVGAGI.

The genes are TRBV5-4 and TRBJ2-5; a weak D match, TRBD1 (6 bases). The CDR3 is made up of 15 amino acids. Germline loops: CDR1 SGHNT, CDR2 YYREEE (reference sequence). Trimming left V 4 bases short and J 5 bases short, with 18 bases between. The CDR3 is CASSDDRTPGETQYF. CDR3 DNA: TGTGCCAGCAGCGACGACAGGACCCCCGGGGAGACCCAGTACTTC.

This clone has just a few counts. The chain carries TRBV27 and TRBJ1-1, with a tentative D call TRBD1 (5 bases). Between the trimmed V and J ends, which lost 5 bases and 3 bases, there was a span of 16 bases. Looked up from germline, CDR1 is MNHEY and CDR2 is SMNVEV (reference sequence). This CDR3 has 15 amino acids. CDR3: CASSPQGRRYTEAFF. CDR3 DNA: TGTGCCAGCAGTCCTCAGGGCAGGCGCTACACTGAAGCTTTCTTT.

This clone was counted once. The rearrangement joins TRBV7-2 to TRBJ2-1, with 7 bases fitting TRBD1. Germline V gene sequence: CDR1 SGHTA, CDR2 FQGNSA. Trimming took 4 bases from V and 9 from J; bases not matched to a gene: 6. The CDR3 totals 13 residues. The CDR3 sequence: CASSYNRGGEQFF. The CDR3 DNA reads as TGTGCCAGCAGCTACAACAGGGGTGGTGAGCAGTTCTTC.

The rearrangement links TRBV9 to TRBJ2-7; D might be TRBD2 (5 bases). Germline V gene data show CDR1 as SGDLS and CDR2 as YYNGEE. V lost 3 bases and J 2 bases, leaving 15 bases between the germline ends. The CDR3 has 15 amino acids. The chain's CDR3 is CASSAGLTKAYEQYF. The CDR3 region has the DNA TGTGCCAGCAGCGCAGGACTCACGAAGGCCTACGAGCAGTACTTC.

The gene calls are TRBV6-5 and TRBJ2-6; D uncertain. Trimming shortened V by 2 bases and J by 1 base, and 6 bases separated the two germline ends. The CDR3 loop spans 15 amino acids. CDR1 is MNHEY and CDR2 is SVGAGI in the germline V gene. CDR3 DNA sequence: TGTGCCAGCAGTTACGAACGATCTGGGGCCAACGTCCTGACTTTC. Translating it yields CASSYERSGANVLTF.

Concerning this clone: This likely reflects a read error, since a far larger clone is one base away. This chain links TRBV5-6 with TRBJ1-2; TRBD1 might be the D (5 bases). CDR3 size: 15 residues. Germline values: CDR1 SGHDT, CDR2 YYEEEE. The CDR3 DNA is TGTACCAGCAGCTTGGCCGACAGTTACCACTATGGCTACACCTTC. Its protein is CTSSLADSYHYGYTF.

The CDR3 coding sequence is TGTGCCAGCAGCCAGATGGGTACTGAAGCTTTCTTT. This encodes CASSQMGTEAFF. The chain carries TRBV28 and TRBJ1-1; D call uncertain. V was pared by 6 bases and J by 5 bases, with 10 bases between. The CDR3 is made up of 12 amino acids. Germline CDR1 MDHEN, CDR2 SYDVKM.

The chain couples TRBV7-3 to TRBJ2-2; D perhaps matches TRBD2 (5 bases). Germline V lookup: CDR1 SGHTA, CDR2 FQGTGA. V lost 2 bases and J 6 bases, leaving 10 bases between the germline ends. There are 14 residues in the CDR3. The CDR3 bases are TGTGCCAGCAGCTTATTTTCCGGGGCCGGGGAGCTGTTTTTT. This sequence encodes CASSLFSGAGELFF.

The gene calls are TRBV29-1 and TRBJ1-2; tentatively, D is TRBD1 (5 bases). Germline lookup yields CDR1 SQVTM and CDR2 ANQGSEA. The CDR3 totals 13 residues. V lost 3 bases, J lost 4 bases, and 12 bases lay in between. The CDR3 protein is CSVDEGRGYGYTF. CDR3 DNA sequence: TGCAGCGTTGATGAGGGAAGGGGCTATGGCTACACCTTC.

This clone was detected only a few times. The chain joins TRBV6-5 to TRBJ1-3, with D uncertain. Germline V CDR1 and CDR2: MNHEY, SVGAGI. This CDR3 region has 14 residues. V was pared by 6 bases and J by 4 bases, with 13 bases between. The DNA of the CDR3 is TGTGCCAGCAGGACGACCCCCACCGGAAACACCATATATTTT. Protein sequence: CASRTTPTGNTIYF.

This clone was observed a single time. V and J are TRBV7-6 and TRBJ2-2; 9 bases match TRBD1. Germline assignment: CDR1 SGHVS and CDR2 FNYEAQ. The CDR3 runs to 19 residues. After removal of 5 bases from V and 0 bases from J, the junction contained 13 bases not matched to a gene. CDR3 in amino acids: CASSLGPGTGPSNTGELFF. As DNA, the CDR3 is TGTGCCAGCAGCCTTGGTCCCGGGACAGGGCCATCGAACACCGGGGAGCTGTTTTTT.

This clone was seen once. The CDR3 loop is CASTGSGRATDTQYF. In DNA form, the CDR3 reads TGTGCCAGCACCGGAAGCGGGAGGGCTACAGATACGCAGTATTTT. V and J are TRBV28 and TRBJ2-3; 10 positions match TRBD2. V gave up 7 bases and J gave up 3 bases; unmatched junction bases: 7. This CDR3 comprises 15 residues. The V gene's germline CDR1 is MDHEN and CDR2 SYDVKM. Full variable domain (outside the CDR3, taken from reference TRBV28 and TRBJ2-3): DVKVTQSSRYLVKRTGEKVFLECVQDMDHENMFWYRQDPGLGLRLIYFSYDVKMKEKGDIPEGYSVSREKKERFSLILESASTNQTSMYLCASTGSGRATDTQYFGPGTRLTVL.

The chain employs TRBV19 and TRBJ2-3; 11 nucleotides match TRBD2. The ends lost 3 bases at V and 4 bases at J; junction bases unmatched: 9. Germline V gene sequence: CDR1 LNHDA, CDR2 SQIVND (reference sequence). The CDR3 contains 17 residues. The CDR3: CASSIGRTSGRADTQYF. CDR3 nucleotides: TGTGCCAGTAGTATCGGGCGAACTAGCGGGAGAGCAGATACGCAGTATTTT.